The clone carrying this T cell receptor (beta chain) has only a few counts. Its target is unknown. CDR1 KGHSH and CDR2 LQKENI come from the germline V gene. With 3 bases clipped from V and 4 bases from J, the junction kept 3 bases outside the gene matches. The CDR3 consists of 14 residues. Thyroid surgery was performed in patients who had received no treatment beforehand. This record belongs to a study of metastatic and nonmetastatic thyroid tumors. Study overall: Where malignant and benign thyroid patients were concerned, repertoires were compared across blood and tumor or nodule tissue. Study-wide results and limits: Significantly greater TCR beta diversity was reportedly found in malignant thyroid tumors than in benign nodules (in blood and tumor).

Original analysis: It was from CDR3 differences across clinicopathological groups that a distant-metastasis classifier for papillary thyroid cancer was built. TCRdb reprocessed the PCR reads using MiXCR. These V and J calls rely on TCRdb rather than the paper's analysis. This sample has about 24,000 clones; 22% occur once, and the top ten carry about 7.6%. This chain joins TRBV18 and TRBJ2-7; TRBD2 agrees at 10 bases. The clonotype comes from a female donor with papillary thyroid cancer or a benign thyroid nodule (not recorded which). Some clones in this sample may be carry-over from other donors' samples. The material sequenced was blood. The CDR3 sequence: CASSPTSGTYEQYF. CDR3 DNA sequence: TGTGCCAGCTCACCTACTAGCGGGACGTACGAGCAGTACTTC.